This T cell receptor (beta chain) was observed in a study of blood T cell repertoires in COVID-19 (TCRdb year 2020). For the wider study: Samples from collaborators originated in the United States, Italy and Spain and spanned both the acute and convalescent phases of COVID-19. The material from the prospective study consisted of cDNA or gDNA derived from T cells, B-cell-depleted T cells, or PBMCs. Subjects who had been exposed to COVID-19, were actively infected with it, or had recovered from it provided the deeply sampled blood TCRbeta repertoires that made up the dataset. A freely available public database, intended as a resource for researchers studying the immune response to SARS-CoV-2, is where the repertoires were released. The samples were drawn from the first 160 participants of the ongoing ImmuneRACE study and from 950 to 1,500 subjects provided by 6 global collaborators. Nearly every sample came with metadata listing a de-identified subject ID, COVID-19 status, age in years and sex. Where available, HLA class I and class II types were obtained from metadata supplied by the sample provider rather than from assay-based typing.

The CDR3 holds 12 amino acids from the cysteine to the phenylalanine. Solely the CDR3 DNA is kept, with 36 bases framed from the first base. Looking up the germline V gene (reference sequence) yields CDR1 MNHEY and CDR2 SMNVEV. V drops 8 bases and J drops 5 bases, leaving 12 bases in between. About this clone itself: The antigen it binds to is not known. The sample holds no much larger clone one base away, and base qualities are not on file.

In Seattle, one collaborating source enrolled patients while the infection was active and tracked those patients longitudinally over the course of disease. Each collaborating institution followed its own protocols to collect whole blood in K2EDTA tubes. For TCRbeta analysis, collaborators shipped samples as frozen whole blood, isolated PBMCs, or DNA extracted from either of those sample types. The paper's findings and limits, for the study overall: The amount of clinical and demographic metadata varied by source and participant and was provided uncurated.

TCRbeta CDR3 regions were amplified from genomic DNA by means of the immunoSEQ Assay, a bias-controlled multiplex PCR. On the authors' methods: The number of nucleated cells in each sample was estimated by amplification of reference gene primers within the assay. To quantify the absolute abundance of each unique TCRbeta CDR3 rearrangement, sequence reads were collapsed and filtered. Productive Simpson clonality was computed per sample as the square root of Simpson's diversity index over productive rearrangements. Imported from immuneACCESS, the table was reduced by TCRdb to in-frame sequences with V and J called. These copies leave out some clones; in studies compared against another copy, an unresolved V gene accounts for under half, and the cause of the remainder is not known. The V and J calls and clone size were taken over from that table, and D and trimming were inferred from the DNA. This sample comprises roughly 200,000 clones, roughly 81% of them detected only once. Around 11% of the sample is taken by the ten largest.

The sequence came from a woman aged 80 or over with COVID-19, enrolled during active disease. The chain is made from TRBV27 and TRBJ1-1; the D gene is possibly TRBD1, with 5 bases matching. The sample consisted of peripheral blood. The CDR3 has the sequence CASAPRGTEAFF. The DNA is as follows: TGTGCCAGCGCGCCGCGGGGGACTGAAGCTTTCTTT.